Listed here are 26 T cell receptor beta chains from one sample, sequenced in a study of glioma-infiltrating T cells. Amplification of TCR alpha and beta CDR3 regions from RNA used iRepertoire nested multiplex PCR. TCRdb reprocessed the multiplex PCR reads with MiXCR, giving one entry per CDR3 protein. The profile covers approximately 190,000 distinct CDR3 sequences, with about 32% appearing a single time and 20% taken by the ten largest. The sample taken for sequencing was glioma tissue, nonneoplastic brain tissue, or PBMCs (not recorded which). These receptors originate from a human donor with low-grade glioma or glioblastoma, undergoing nonglioma brain surgery, or in good health (not recorded which).

The chain employs TRBV6-2 or TRBV6-3 and TRBJ2-7, with 8 bases fitting TRBD2. Germline CDR1 MNHEY, CDR2 SVGEGT. This CDR3 is 15 amino acids long. With 5 bases clipped from V and 3 bases from J, the junction kept 9 bases outside the gene matches. The DNA for the CDR3 is TGTGCCAGCAGTCGAGCGGGAGTACACAACTACGAGCAGTACTTC. Translation gives CASSRAGVHNYEQYF.

Worth noting for this clonotype: A much larger clone is a single base away; this may be a read error. The DNA is omitted, as the CDR3 cannot be located on it reliably, and the CDR3 follows TCRdb's listing. The rearrangement uses TRBV12-3 or TRBV12-4 and TRBJ2-5; the D call in the table, TRBD1, was not verified against the DNA. Inclusive of both ends, the CDR3 amounts to 14 amino acids. Here the CDR3 reads CASSSSGANSEQFF.

Concerning this clonotype: A single base separates this from a much larger clone, so it may be a read error. The chain is built from TRBV3-1 and TRBJ2-1, with TRBD1 identical over 9 bases. The CDR3 consists of 17 residues. Germline CDR1 LGHDT, CDR2 YNNKEL (reference sequence). CDR3 sequence reads: CASSPLPSGTGYNGQFF. CDR3 DNA: TGTGCCAGCAGCCCACTTCCTTCCGGGACAGGGTACAATGGGCAGTTCTTC.

Comment on this clonotype: The junction departs from the called germline gene at one end, perhaps through a read error. J is TRBJ1-1 and V is TRBV19, with D possibly being TRBD1 (5 bases). CDR3 length: 14 residues. Germline CDR1 and CDR2: LNHDA and SQIVND (reference sequence). The CDR3 spells CASSISGTSRPALF. For the CDR3, the DNA is TGTGCCAGTAGTATATCAGGGACCTCTCGGCCGGCTTTGTTT.

The chain uses TRBV7-2 and TRBJ2-2; maybe TRBD1 (5 bases). The ends were cut back, 0 bases at V and 4 bases at J, with 6 bases in the middle. Per the germline V gene, CDR1 is SGHTA and CDR2 is FQGNSA. This CDR3 is built from 14 residues. CDR3 protein: CASSLAQVTGELFF. For the CDR3, the DNA is TGTGCCAGCAGCTTAGCACAGGTCACCGGGGAGCTGTTTTTT.

This clonotype occurred many times. The chain combines TRBV4-2 with TRBJ1-1; no clear D. Trimming took off 4 bases at V and 6 bases at J, with 21 bases between the two ends. Germline-derived CDR1 and CDR2 are LGHNA and YNFKEQ. The CDR3 totals 16 residues. The CDR3 sequence: CASSPRRVGSEAEAFF. CDR3 bases: TGTGCCAGCAGCCCCCGGAGAGTCGGTTCTGAGGCTGAAGCTTTCTTT.

Regarding this clonotype: A read error is possible here, since a much larger clone lies one base away. V and J are TRBV27 and TRBJ2-3; D is possibly TRBD2 (6 bases). The CDR3 is made up of 17 amino acids. Germline CDR1 MNHEY, CDR2 SMNVEV (reference sequence). The CDR3 region has the DNA TGTGCCACCAGTGACTTGGGGGGACTTGCGAACAAGGATACGGAGTATTTT. Its translation: CATSDLGGLANKDTEYF.

V is TRBV7-9 and J is TRBJ2-1, with D tentatively TRBD2 (6 bases). Germline loops: CDR1 SEHNR, CDR2 FQNEAQ (reference sequence). Trimming took off 5 bases at V and 16 bases at J, with 24 bases between the two ends. The CDR3 has 14 residues. The CDR3 DNA reads TGTGCCAGCAGCCCCCGTGATATTGCCGGACTAACCTTCTTC. Protein product: CASSPRDIAGLTFF.

About this clonotype: This could be a read error, since a much larger clone is one nucleotide away. The chain couples TRBV7-8 to TRBJ2-7, with D possibly called TRBD1 or TRBD2 (6 bases each). The CDR3 is 15 amino acids. V was trimmed by 4 bases and J by 7 bases, leaving 20 bases between them. Germline values: CDR1 SGHVS, CDR2 FQNEAQ. CDR3 nucleotide sequence: TGTGCCAGCAGCTCCCACGGAGGGGGAGGCGAAGAGCAGTACTTC. It translates to CASSSHGGGGEEQYF.

The sample holds a few counts of this clonotype. CDR3 sequence: CASATPIAPNPLRTGELFF. DNA for the CDR3: TGTGCCAGCGCCACACCTATAGCCCCGAACCCTCTAAGAACCGGGGAGCTGTTTTTT. The rearrangement joins TRBV28 to TRBJ2-2; D is unresolved. CDR3 length equals 19 residues. CDR1 is MDHEN and CDR2 is SYDVKM in the germline V gene. The V and J ends lost 8 bases and 5 bases respectively, with 30 bases between them. Full variable domain (missing parts from reference TRBV28 and TRBJ2-2): DVKVTQSSRYLVKRTGEKVFLECVQDMDHENMFWYRQDPGLGLRLIYFSYDVKMKEKGDIPEGYSVSREKKERFSLILESASTNQTSMYLCASATPIAPNPLRTGELFFGEGSRLTVL.

At least ten counts were recorded for this clonotype. The chain carries TRBV6-2 or TRBV6-3 and TRBJ1-6, with D unclear. Trimming removed 4 bases from V and 10 bases from J, with 5 bases in between. The germline V gene encodes CDR1 MNHEY and CDR2 SVGEGT. This CDR3 comprises 11 residues. The DNA for the CDR3 is TGTGCCAGCAGTTCCAGGTCACCCCTCCACTTT. It encodes CASSSRSPLHF.

As concerns this clonotype: A read error may produce the germline difference seen at one junction end. The chain carries TRBV7-3 and TRBJ2-2; D unclear. CDR1 and CDR2 (germline): SGHTA, FQGTGA. This CDR3 has 14 amino acids. This CDR3 is CAGSPGRNTGELFF. DNA of the CDR3: TGTGCCGGCAGTCCCGGGCGGAACACCGGGGAGCTGTTTTTT.

About this clonotype itself: One base away lies a much larger clone, so this may be a sequencing read error. CDR3 DNA: TGTGCCACCCGCCCGGGACAGAACCCTGGAAACACCATATATTTT. Encoded protein: CATRPGQNPGNTIYF. This chain joins TRBV19 and TRBJ1-3; 7 bases are shared with TRBD1. The CDR3 has 15 residues. V was clipped by 10 bases and J by 2 bases; unmatched bases: 11. Germline CDR1 reads LNHDA; CDR2 reads SQIVND (reference sequence).

Turning to this clonotype: Given the absence of the conserved phenylalanine or tryptophan at the CDR3 end, a read error is likely. The genes are TRBV7-2 and TRBJ2-7, with D possibly TRBD1 on 5 matching bases. Trimming left V 1 base short and J 0 bases short, with 7 bases between. Per the germline V gene, CDR1 is SGHTA and CDR2 is FQGNSA. This CDR3 is built from 14 residues. The CDR3, as DNA: TGTGCCAGCAGCTTAGTGCAGGGCTCCTACGAGCAGTACCTC. This gives the protein CASSLVQGSYEQYL.

This clonotype was found many times. The chain links TRBV7-2 to TRBJ2-5; no definite D call. This CDR3 contains 12 residues. Germline V CDR1 and CDR2: SGHTA, FQGNSA. V was trimmed by 3 bases and J by 5 bases, leaving 7 bases between them. CDR3 nucleotides: TGTGCCAGCAGCTTGGTGACTGAGACCCAGTACTTC. Amino acid sequence: CASSLVTETQYF.

This clonotype has at least ten counts. The V and J genes are TRBV15 and TRBJ1-5; D not resolved. The CDR3 totals 14 residues. Germline V CDR1 and CDR2: LNHNV, YYDKDF (reference sequence). V was trimmed by 0 bases and J by 3 bases, leaving 6 bases between them. The CDR3 coding sequence is TGTGCCACCAGCAGAGACCATAACAATCAGCCCCAGCATTTT. This codes for CATSRDHNNQPQHF.

This clonotype was detected many times. An end of the junction differs from the germline gene, which may be a read error. The rearrangement joins TRBV5-1 to TRBJ1-2, with TRBD1 matching 10 bases. CDR1 and CDR2 (germline): SGHRS, YFSETQ. CDR3 length: 12 residues. CDR3 region: CASSLAGTGVFF. Here the CDR3 DNA reads TGCGCCAGCAGCTTGGCCGGGACAGGGGTTTTCTTC.

This clonotype appeared a few times. The CDR3 DNA reads TGTGCCAGCAGTTGGGGCGCGAACACCGGGGAGCTGTTTTTT. Encoded protein: CASSWGANTGELFF. This chain uses TRBV5-4 with TRBJ2-2, with a weak D call TRBD1 (5 bases). V lost 5 bases, J lost 0 bases, and 8 bases lay in between. The length of the CDR3 is 14 residues. Germline-derived CDR1 and CDR2 are SGHNT and YYREEE (reference sequence).

This clonotype was counted many times. The genes are TRBV2 and TRBJ2-3; D might be TRBD2 (6 bases). V was pared by 10 bases and J by 0 bases, with 11 bases between. Germline CDR1 reads SNHLY; CDR2 reads FYNNEI. The CDR3 totals 13 residues. CDR3 sequence reads: CAMGGSSTDTQYF. CDR3 nucleotides: TGTGCCATGGGAGGTTCTAGCACAGATACGCAGTATTTT.

This clonotype was detected only a few times. The chain is built from TRBV12-3 or TRBV12-4 and TRBJ2-1; TRBD2 agrees at 7 bases. V lost 3 bases, J lost 6 bases, and 14 bases stayed unmatched. This CDR3 contains 17 residues. This CDR3 is CASSFWRETVFSNEQFF. The DNA of the CDR3 is TGTGCCAGCAGTTTTTGGCGGGAGACGGTATTTAGCAATGAGCAGTTCTTC.

The V and J genes are TRBV29-1 and TRBJ1-2, with a weak D call TRBD1 (5 bases). The CDR3 runs 13 residues. Germline V CDR1 and CDR2: SQVTM, ANQGSEA. Trimming removed 6 bases at V and 8 bases at J, with 19 bases between. In DNA form, the CDR3 reads TGCAGCGTAACCCGCGACAGCTGGATAGGCTACACCTTC. Its translation is CSVTRDSWIGYTF.

This clonotype was recorded at least ten times. This rearrangement joins TRBV19 to TRBJ1-2; no firm D call. Between the trimmed V and J ends, which lost 4 bases and 4 bases, there was a span of 16 bases. The CDR3 runs to 15 residues. The germline CDR1 and CDR2 sequences are LNHDA and SQIVND (reference sequence). CDR3 nucleotide sequence: TGTGCCAGTAGTACGCCAGAGGGAGGCGGCTATGGCTACACCTTC. It specifies CASSTPEGGGYGYTF.

This clonotype showed up many times. This rearrangement joins TRBV20-1 to TRBJ2-3; tentative D call: TRBD2 (6 bases). The germline V and J ends were trimmed by 5 bases and 9 bases, with 15 bases remaining between them. From germline, CDR1 is DFQATT and CDR2 SNEGSKA (reference sequence). There are 12 residues in the CDR3. The CDR3 protein is CSAYKSGDTQYF. CDR3 DNA sequence: TGCAGTGCTTATAAGTCGGGAGACACGCAGTATTTT.

In its sample, this clonotype was seen many times. In nucleotides, the CDR3 is TGTGCCAGCAGTTTAATAGCGGTTACAGATACGCAGTATTTT. This gives the protein CASSLIAVTDTQYF. V is TRBV28 and J is TRBJ2-3; possible D gene TRBD2, 6 bases. Germline loops: CDR1 MDHEN, CDR2 SYDVKM. The CDR3 covers 14 residues. V shed 2 bases and J shed 3 bases, with 9 bases lying between them.

Comment on this clonotype: A read error may be the cause here, since a much bigger clone is one base away. The chain couples TRBV5-1 to TRBJ1-1; D is ambiguous. V dropped 4 bases and J dropped 7 bases, with 20 bases sitting between them. Germline CDR1 and CDR2: SGHRS and YFSETQ. The CDR3 is 15 amino acids. This CDR3 reads CASSHQVSTRLEAFF. CDR3 DNA: TGCGCCAGCAGCCACCAAGTAAGCACAAGGCTTGAAGCTTTCTTT. The entire variable domain, with the rest obtained from reference TRBV5-1 and TRBJ1-1, is as follows: KAGVTQTPRYLIKTRGQQVTLSCSPISGHRSVSWYQQTPGQGLQFLFEYFSETQRNKGNFPGRFSGRQFSNSRSEMNVSTLELGDSALYLCASSHQVSTRLEAFFGQGTRLTVV.

In its sample, this clonotype was seen once. The CDR3 does not close with the conserved phenylalanine or tryptophan, likely indicating a read error. Because the CDR3's place on the DNA is in doubt, the DNA is left out and the CDR3 is given as listed by TCRdb. The genes are TRBV20-1 and TRBJ1-1; TRBD1, the table's D call, was not compared with the DNA. Germline V gene lookup returns CDR1 DFQATT and CDR2 SNEGSKA (reference sequence). Termini included, the CDR3 measures 10 amino acids. The CDR3 region is CSASTERALS.